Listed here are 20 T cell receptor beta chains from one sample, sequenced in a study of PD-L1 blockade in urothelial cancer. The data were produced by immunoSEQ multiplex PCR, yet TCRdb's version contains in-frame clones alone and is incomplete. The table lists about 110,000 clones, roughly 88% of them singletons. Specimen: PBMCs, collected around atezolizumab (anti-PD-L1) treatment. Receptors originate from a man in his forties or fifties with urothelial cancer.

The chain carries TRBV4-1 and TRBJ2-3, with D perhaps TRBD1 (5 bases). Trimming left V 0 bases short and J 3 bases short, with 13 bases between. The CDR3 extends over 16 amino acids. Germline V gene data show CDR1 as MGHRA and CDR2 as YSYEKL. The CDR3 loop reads CASSQERPGITDTQYF. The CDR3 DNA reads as TGCGCCAGCAGCCAAGAACGTCCAGGGATAACAGATACGCAGTATTTT.

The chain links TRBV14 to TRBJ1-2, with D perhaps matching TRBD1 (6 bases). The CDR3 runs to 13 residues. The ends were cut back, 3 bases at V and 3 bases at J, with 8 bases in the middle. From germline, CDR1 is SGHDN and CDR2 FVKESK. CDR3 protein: CASSHRQDYGYTF. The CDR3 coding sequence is TGTGCCAGCAGCCACCGACAGGACTATGGCTACACCTTC.

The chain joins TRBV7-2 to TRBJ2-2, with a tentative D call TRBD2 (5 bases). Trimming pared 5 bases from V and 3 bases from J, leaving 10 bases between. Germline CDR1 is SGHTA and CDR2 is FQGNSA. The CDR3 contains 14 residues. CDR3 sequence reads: CASSRETHTGELFF. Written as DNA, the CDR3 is TGTGCCAGCAGCAGGGAGACGCACACCGGGGAGCTGTTTTTT.

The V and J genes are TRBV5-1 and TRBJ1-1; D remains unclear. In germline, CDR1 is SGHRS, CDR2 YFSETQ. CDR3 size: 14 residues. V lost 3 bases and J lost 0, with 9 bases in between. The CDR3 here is CASSSGLVNTEAFF. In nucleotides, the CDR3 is TGCGCCAGCAGCTCGGGTTTGGTGAACACTGAAGCTTTCTTT. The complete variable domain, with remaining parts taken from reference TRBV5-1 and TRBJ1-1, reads KAGVTQTPRYLIKTRGQQVTLSCSPISGHRSVSWYQQTPGQGLQFLFEYFSETQRNKGNFPGRFSGRQFSNSRSEMNVSTLELGDSALYLCASSSGLVNTEAFFGQGTRLTVV.

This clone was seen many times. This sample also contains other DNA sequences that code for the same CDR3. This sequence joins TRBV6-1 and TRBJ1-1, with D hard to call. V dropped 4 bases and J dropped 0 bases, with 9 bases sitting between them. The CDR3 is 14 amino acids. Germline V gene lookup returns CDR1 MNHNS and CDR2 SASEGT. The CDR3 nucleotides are TGTGCCAGCAGTGGGCTCGTTATGAACACTGAAGCTTTCTTT. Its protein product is CASSGLVMNTEAFF.

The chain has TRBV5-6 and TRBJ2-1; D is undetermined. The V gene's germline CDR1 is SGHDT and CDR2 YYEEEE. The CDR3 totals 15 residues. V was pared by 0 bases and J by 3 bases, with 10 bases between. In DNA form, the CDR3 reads TGTGCCAGCAGCTTGGCTGGAGTTCGCTACAATGAGCAGTTCTTC. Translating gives CASSLAGVRYNEQFF.

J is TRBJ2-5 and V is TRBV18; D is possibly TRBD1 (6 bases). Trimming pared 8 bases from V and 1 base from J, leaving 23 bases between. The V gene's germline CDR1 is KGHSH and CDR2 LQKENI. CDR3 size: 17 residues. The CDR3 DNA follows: TGTGCCAGCACCTACGTTCGAGACAGGCTTATCCAAGAGACCCAGTACTTC. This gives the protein CASTYVRDRLIQETQYF. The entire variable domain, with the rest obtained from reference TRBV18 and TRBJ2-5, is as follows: NAGVMQNPRHLVRRRGQEARLRCSPMKGHSHVYWYRQLPEEGLKFMVYLQKENIIDESGMPKERFSAEFPKEGPSILRIQQVVRGDSAAYFCASTYVRDRLIQETQYFGPGTRLLVL.

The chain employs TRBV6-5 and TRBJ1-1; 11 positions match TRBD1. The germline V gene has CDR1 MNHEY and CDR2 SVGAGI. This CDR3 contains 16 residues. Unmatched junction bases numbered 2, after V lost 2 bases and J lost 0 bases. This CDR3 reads CASSYGTGGLNTEAFF. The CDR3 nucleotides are TGTGCCAGCAGTTACGGGACAGGGGGTTTGAACACTGAAGCTTTCTTT.

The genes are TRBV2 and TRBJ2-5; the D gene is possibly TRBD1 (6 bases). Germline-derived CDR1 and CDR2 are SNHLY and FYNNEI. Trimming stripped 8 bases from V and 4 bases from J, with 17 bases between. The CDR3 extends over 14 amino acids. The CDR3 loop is CASLPREGGETQYF. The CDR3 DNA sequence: TGTGCCAGCCTCCCCCGGGAAGGGGGAGAGACCCAGTACTTC.

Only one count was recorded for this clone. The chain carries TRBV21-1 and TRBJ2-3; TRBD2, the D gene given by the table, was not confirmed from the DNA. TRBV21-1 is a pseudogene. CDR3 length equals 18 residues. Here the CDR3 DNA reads TGTGCCAGCAGCAAAGCGGGGCGGGATGGGGCTAGCACAGATACGCAGTATTTT. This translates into CASSKAGRDGASTDTQYF.

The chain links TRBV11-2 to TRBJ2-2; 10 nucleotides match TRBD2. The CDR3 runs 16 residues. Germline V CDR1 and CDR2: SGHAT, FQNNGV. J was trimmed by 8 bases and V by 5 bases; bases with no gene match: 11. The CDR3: CASSPRSGGTIGELFF. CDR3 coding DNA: TGTGCCAGCAGCCCCCGTAGCGGGGGGACGATAGGGGAGCTGTTTTTT.

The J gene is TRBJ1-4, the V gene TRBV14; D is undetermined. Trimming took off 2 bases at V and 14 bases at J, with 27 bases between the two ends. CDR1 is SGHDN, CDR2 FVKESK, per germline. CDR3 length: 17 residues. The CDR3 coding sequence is TGTGCCAGCAGCCAAAGCATTCCGGGTGTCGGCCCACTAACCCTGTTTTTT. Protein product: CASSQSIPGVGPLTLFF.

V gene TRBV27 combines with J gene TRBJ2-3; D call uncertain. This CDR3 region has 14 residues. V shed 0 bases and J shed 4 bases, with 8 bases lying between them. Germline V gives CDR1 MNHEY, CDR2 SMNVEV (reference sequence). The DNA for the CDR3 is TGTGCCAGCAGTTTATCGCGAATGGCAGATACGCAGTATTTT. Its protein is CASSLSRMADTQYF.

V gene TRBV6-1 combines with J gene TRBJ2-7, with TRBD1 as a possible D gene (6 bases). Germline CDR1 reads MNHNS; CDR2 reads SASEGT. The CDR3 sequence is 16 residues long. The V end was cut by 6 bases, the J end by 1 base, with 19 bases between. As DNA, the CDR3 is TGTGCCAGCAGCGAAACGGGACATTTGCAGTCCTACGAGCAGTACTTC. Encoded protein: CASSETGHLQSYEQYF.

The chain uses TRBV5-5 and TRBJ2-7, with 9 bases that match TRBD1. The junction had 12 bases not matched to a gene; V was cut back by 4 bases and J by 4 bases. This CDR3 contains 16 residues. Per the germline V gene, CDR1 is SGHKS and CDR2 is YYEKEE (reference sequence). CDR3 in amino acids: CASSRGRGTGHYEQYF. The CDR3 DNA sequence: TGTGCCAGCAGCAGGGGTCGCGGGACAGGGCATTACGAGCAGTACTTC.

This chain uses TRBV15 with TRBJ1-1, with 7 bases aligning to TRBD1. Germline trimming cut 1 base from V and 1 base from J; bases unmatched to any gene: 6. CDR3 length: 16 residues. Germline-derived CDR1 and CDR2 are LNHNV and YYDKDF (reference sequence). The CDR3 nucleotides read TGTGCCACCAGCAGAGGACAGGGCTTGGCGAACACTGAAGCTTTCTTT. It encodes CATSRGQGLANTEAFF.

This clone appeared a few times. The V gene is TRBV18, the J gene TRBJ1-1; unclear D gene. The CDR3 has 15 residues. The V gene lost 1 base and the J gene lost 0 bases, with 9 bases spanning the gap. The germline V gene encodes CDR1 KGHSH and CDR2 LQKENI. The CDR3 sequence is CASSPREYVNTEAFF. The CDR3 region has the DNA TGTGCCAGCTCACCACGAGAATATGTGAACACTGAAGCTTTCTTT.

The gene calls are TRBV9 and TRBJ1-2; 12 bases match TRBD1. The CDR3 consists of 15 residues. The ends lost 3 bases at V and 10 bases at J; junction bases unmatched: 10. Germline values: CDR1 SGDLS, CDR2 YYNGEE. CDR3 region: CASSAETGTGGVYTF. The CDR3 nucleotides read TGTGCCAGCAGCGCCGAAACCGGGACAGGGGGCGTCTACACCTTC.

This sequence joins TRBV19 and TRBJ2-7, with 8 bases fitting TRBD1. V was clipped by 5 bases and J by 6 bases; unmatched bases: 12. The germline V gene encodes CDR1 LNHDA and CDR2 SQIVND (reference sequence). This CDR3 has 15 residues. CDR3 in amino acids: CASSLSGTGSSEQYF. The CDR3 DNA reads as TGTGCCAGTAGTCTTTCCGGGACAGGATCTTCCGAGCAGTACTTC.

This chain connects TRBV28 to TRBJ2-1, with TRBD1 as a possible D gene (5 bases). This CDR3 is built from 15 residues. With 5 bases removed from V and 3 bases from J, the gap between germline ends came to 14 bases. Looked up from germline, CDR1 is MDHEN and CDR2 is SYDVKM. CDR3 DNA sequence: TGTGCCAGCAGTCCCCGACTTCAGGGCTACAATGAGCAGTTCTTC. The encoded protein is CASSPRLQGYNEQFF.